This T cell receptor beta chain comes out of a study of cytotoxic CD8 clonotypes in ibrutinib-treated CLL. As for the study in general: Responses: 24 partial, 2 complete; after median approximately 67 months, around 15 stayed remitted, about twelve progressed. Overall study findings and caveats: Elevated clonality accompanied ibrutinib response, with a return toward baseline values at progression.

Produced via immunoSEQ multiplex PCR; TCRdb's table is partial and in-frame only. The sample has tens of thousands of clones; 90% are singletons. A remark on this clone: Its antigen is unknown.

V was clipped by 4 bases and J by 5 bases, with 17 bases between them. Germline CDR1 MNHEY, CDR2 SVGAGI. The CDR3 is 15 amino acids. Sequencing used PBMCs, obtained after 12 months of ibrutinib treatment. The origin of this receptor is a human donor with chronic lymphocytic leukemia. The chain uses TRBV6-5 and TRBJ1-2; possibly TRBD1 for D (6 bases). The CDR3: CASSSGAGAVYGYTF. The CDR3 DNA reads as TGTGCCAGCAGTTCGGGCGCAGGGGCCGTATATGGCTACACCTTC.